Each of the 10 T cell receptor beta chains below was sequenced from the same sample in a study of blood T cell repertoires in COVID-19. The repertoire was sequenced with immunoSEQ multiplex PCR; TCRdb's copy has only in-frame clones and lacks some. This sample has some 130,000 clones, with roughly three quarters found just once. The material sequenced was peripheral blood. Receptors were obtained from a man at least 80 years old with acute or convalescent COVID-19.

This clone has a handful of counts. V gene TRBV4-2 combines with J gene TRBJ1-4; TRBD1 might be the D (5 bases). This CDR3 contains 15 residues. Trimming took 0 bases from V and 5 from J, leaving 10 bases between them. Germline V gene lookup returns CDR1 LGHNA and CDR2 YNFKEQ. The CDR3 DNA sequence: TGTGCCAGCAGCCAAGAGGGGCGCAAGAATGAAAAACTGTTTTTT. Residues: CASSQEGRKNEKLFF.

The chain joins TRBV3-1 (or the pseudogene TRBV3-2) to TRBJ1-6; D not certain. The V end was cut by 0 bases, the J end by 10 bases, with 10 bases between. Germline CDR1 reads LGHDT; CDR2 reads YNNKEL (reference sequence). The CDR3 has 14 amino acids. CDR3 DNA: TGTGCCAGCAGCCAAGATGCCAGAAGATCACCCCTCCACTTT. Amino acids: CASSQDARRSPLHF.

This chain connects TRBV7-2 to TRBJ1-6; 7 bases match TRBD1. Germline CDR1 SGHTA, CDR2 FQGNSA. V shed 1 base, J shed 8 bases, and the junction held 5 bases outside the gene matches. CDR3 length: 15 amino acids. The CDR3 bases are TGTGCCAGCAGCTTAGGACAGGGAGAGTATTCACCCCTCCACTTT. Protein product: CASSLGQGEYSPLHF. Looking up the rest from reference TRBV7-2 and TRBJ1-6 gives the full variable domain: GAGVSQSPSNKVTEKGKDVELRCDPISGHTALYWYRQSLGQGLEFLIYFQGNSAPDKSGLPSDRFSAERTGGSVSTLTIQRTQQEDSAVYLCASSLGQGEYSPLHFGNGTRLTVT.

This chain uses TRBV9 with TRBJ2-1, with a weak D call TRBD2 (7 bases). Trimming took 0 bases from V and 9 from J, leaving 13 bases between them. This CDR3 region has 14 residues. CDR1 is SGDLS and CDR2 is YYNGEE in the germline V gene. The CDR3 loop reads CASSVVDGGAEQFF. The CDR3, as DNA: TGTGCCAGCAGCGTAGTCGATGGGGGGGCTGAGCAGTTCTTC.

This rearrangement joins TRBV5-1 to TRBJ2-2; TRBD1 agrees at 7 bases. The CDR3 is 14 amino acids. Germline V gives CDR1 SGHRS, CDR2 YFSETQ. The V segment lost 4 bases and the J segment 6 bases; nucleotides outside the gene matches: 6. CDR3 amino acids: CASSRDSTPGELFF. The CDR3 nucleotides are TGCGCCAGCAGCCGGGACAGTACCCCCGGGGAGCTGTTTTTT.

By sample share, this clone is medium-sized. The chain combines TRBV27 with TRBJ2-1; tentative D call: TRBD2 (7 bases). This CDR3 spans 14 amino acids. Trimming pared 4 bases from V and 6 bases from J, leaving 13 bases between. Germline-derived CDR1 and CDR2 are MNHEY and SMNVEV (reference sequence). In DNA, the CDR3 is TGTGCCAGCAGTTACCACAGGGAGGGCAATGAGCAGTTCTTC. It specifies CASSYHREGNEQFF.

V is TRBV14 and J is TRBJ1-4, with TRBD1 identical over 7 bases. The CDR3 has 14 residues. With V trimmed by 6 bases and J by 8 bases, 9 bases remained unmatched. Germline V gives CDR1 SGHDN, CDR2 FVKESK. In DNA form, the CDR3 reads TGTGCCAGCAGTCGTGGACAGGCGGGAGAAAAACTGTTTTTT. It is translated as CASSRGQAGEKLFF.

This clone was seen only a few times. The CDR3 loop reads CASSLGGGVTYEQYF. The DNA of the CDR3 is TGTGCCAGCAGCTTAGGTGGAGGAGTAACCTACGAGCAGTACTTC. The chain links TRBV7-2 to TRBJ2-7; D is possibly TRBD2 (5 bases). The V gene lost 1 base and the J gene lost 2 bases, with 12 bases spanning the gap. Germline CDR1 is SGHTA and CDR2 is FQGNSA. This CDR3 region has 15 residues.

The chain links TRBV9 to TRBJ2-3; 10 bases are a match to TRBD2. The CDR3 covers 16 residues. Germline V CDR1 and CDR2: SGDLS, YYNGEE. The J segment lost 1 base and the V segment lost 4 bases, leaving 6 bases of the junction unmatched. The CDR3 DNA reads TGTGCCAGCAGCCCCACTACTAGCGGGGGCACAGATACGCAGTATTTT. Protein sequence: CASSPTTSGGTDTQYF.

V is TRBV7-2 and J is TRBJ2-3; 16 nucleotides agree with TRBD2. CDR3 size: 18 residues. The germline CDR1 and CDR2 sequences are SGHTA and FQGNSA. Trimming took 5 bases from V and 1 from J; bases not matched to a gene: 6. The CDR3 DNA reads TGTGCCAGCAGCCAGGGACTAGCGGGGGGGCGGGGCACAGATACGCAGTATTTT. Translated: CASSQGLAGGRGTDTQYF.